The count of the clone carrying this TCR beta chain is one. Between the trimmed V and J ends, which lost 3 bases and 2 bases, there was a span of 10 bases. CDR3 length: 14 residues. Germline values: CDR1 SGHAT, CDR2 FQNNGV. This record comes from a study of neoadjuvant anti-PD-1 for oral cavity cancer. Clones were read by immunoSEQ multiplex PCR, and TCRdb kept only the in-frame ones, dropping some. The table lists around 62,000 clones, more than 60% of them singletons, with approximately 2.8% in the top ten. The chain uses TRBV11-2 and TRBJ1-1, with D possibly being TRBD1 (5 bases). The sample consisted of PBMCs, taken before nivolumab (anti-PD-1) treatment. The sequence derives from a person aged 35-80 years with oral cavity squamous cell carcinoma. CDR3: CASSLGRANTEAFF. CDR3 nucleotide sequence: TGTGCCAGCAGCTTGGGCAGGGCTAACACTGAAGCTTTCTTT.